A single sample gave rise to the 4 T cell receptor beta chains below, sequenced in a study of blood T cell repertoires in COVID-19. Profiled with immunoSEQ multiplex PCR; TCRdb holds only in-frame clones, not every one. The sample includes just over 80,000 clones, about 76% seen only once; the top ten take less than 20%. Material for sequencing was peripheral blood. These receptors were obtained from a woman at least 80 years old with active or convalescent COVID-19.

The rearrangement joins TRBV11-3 to TRBJ1-1, with D maybe TRBD1 (5 bases). Per the germline V gene, CDR1 is SGHNT and CDR2 is YENEEA. The length of the CDR3 is 15 residues. Trimming shortened V by 1 base and J by 4 bases, and 13 bases separated the two germline ends. In DNA form, the CDR3 reads TGTGCCAGCAGCTTAGGGCAGGGTTTGGGCACTGAAGCTTTCTTT. Its translation is CASSLGQGLGTEAFF.

The V gene is TRBV4-3, the J gene TRBJ2-1; TRBD1 agrees at 10 bases. The CDR3 totals 17 residues. V was pared by 4 bases and J by 5 bases, with 11 bases of the junction left unmatched. Per germline, CDR1 LGHNA and CDR2 YSLEER. The DNA of the CDR3 is TGCGCCAGCAGCCCGTCCTCCGTGGGACAGGGGAACAATGAGCAGTTCTTC. Protein: CASSPSSVGQGNNEQFF.

As DNA, the CDR3 is TGCGCCAGCAGCCAAGAAACACCCTACGAGCAGTACTTC. Translating it yields CASSQETPYEQYF. This chain links TRBV4-3 with TRBJ2-7; no reliable D call. V was cut by 0 bases and J by 2 bases, with 5 bases left in between. Germline CDR1 and CDR2: LGHNA and YSLEER. The CDR3 totals 13 residues.

The V and J genes are TRBV10-1 and TRBJ2-3; 9 nucleotides align to TRBD2. Trimming cost V 4 bases and J 2 bases; bases outside gene matches: 4. This CDR3 contains 15 residues. Germline V CDR1 and CDR2: WNHNN, SYGVQD (reference sequence). CDR3 sequence reads: CASSGSGGYTDTQYF. DNA for the CDR3: TGCGCCAGCAGTGGTAGCGGGGGATACACAGATACGCAGTATTTT.